Listed here are 11 T cell receptor beta chains from one sample, sequenced in a study of shared clonotypes between healthy human individuals. Sequencing was performed with immunoSEQ multiplex PCR; in TCRdb, only in-frame clones are kept and a portion is missing. The table includes 2.3 million or so clones, 80% to 95% detected once. The sample consisted of naive CD4+ T cells from PBMCs. Sample subset: CD45RA+ positively selected. The receptors stem from a man between 18 and 35 years old in good health. Some clones in this sample may be carry-over from other donors' samples.

CDR3 nucleotide sequence: TGTGCCTGGAGTTGGGGACCTTTCAGGGAGCAGTTCTTC. Translated: CAWSWGPFREQFF. The V and J genes are TRBV30 and TRBJ2-1; the D gene could be TRBD1 or TRBD2 (5 bases each). The germline CDR1 and CDR2 sequences are GTSNPN and SVGIG (reference sequence). The CDR3 is 13 amino acids. Trimming removed 2 bases from V and 10 bases from J, with 15 bases in between.

This rearrangement joins TRBV28 to TRBJ1-2, with TRBD1 matching over 9 bases. J gave up 1 base and V 6 bases, and 6 bases lay outside the gene matches. There are 15 residues in the CDR3. Germline assignment: CDR1 MDHEN and CDR2 SYDVKM. The CDR3 region has the DNA TGTGCCAGCAGCCTCGGGACAGGGCTTAACTATGGCTACACCTTC. It codes for CASSLGTGLNYGYTF.

The CDR3 here is CASSMTARDNSPLHF. Here the CDR3 DNA reads TGTGCCAGCAGCATGACTGCCAGAGATAATTCACCCCTCCACTTT. V gene TRBV11-2 combines with J gene TRBJ1-6; no clear D. Germline loops: CDR1 SGHAT, CDR2 FQNNGV. The CDR3 spans 15 residues. Trimming pared 5 bases from V and 5 bases from J, leaving 13 bases between.

This clone was seen once. The chain joins TRBV7-2 to TRBJ2-7, with a possible D match to TRBD1 (6 bases). The CDR3 has 14 amino acids. The ends were cut back, 3 bases at V and 5 bases at J, with 14 bases in the middle. Germline-derived CDR1 and CDR2 are SGHTA and FQGNSA. The DNA of the CDR3 is TGTGCCAGCAGCTTGGGGGCAGGGAACGACGAGCAGTACTTC. Residues: CASSLGAGNDEQYF.

V gene TRBV28 combines with J gene TRBJ1-5; tentatively, D is TRBD1 (6 bases). Trimming pared 3 bases from V and 5 bases from J, leaving 17 bases between. The CDR3 extends over 16 amino acids. Looked up from germline, CDR1 is MDHEN and CDR2 is SYDVKM. The CDR3 DNA reads as TGTGCCAGCAGTTTTATCGGGGGGGGCACCTATCAGCCCCAGCATTTT. This gives the protein CASSFIGGGTYQPQHF.

The V gene is TRBV5-1, the J gene TRBJ1-4; 8 nucleotides match TRBD1. Germline V lookup: CDR1 SGHRS, CDR2 YFSETQ. There are 14 residues in the CDR3. The V and J ends lost 5 bases and 4 bases, in that order; junction bases with no gene match: 4. CDR3 coding DNA: TGCGCCAGCAGTCGGGACAGGAATAATGAAAAACTGTTTTTT. Encoded protein: CASSRDRNNEKLFF.

This clone was detected only a few times. This chain connects TRBV6-5 to TRBJ2-7; no reliable D call. The CDR3 extends over 13 amino acids. The germline V gene encodes CDR1 MNHEY and CDR2 SVGAGI. The V end was cut by 2 bases, the J end by 1 base, with 6 bases between. CDR3 coding DNA: TGTGCCAGCAGTTACGCACCATCCTACGAGCAGTACTTC. Protein sequence: CASSYAPSYEQYF.

The V gene is TRBV19, the J gene TRBJ1-4; TRBD1 matches 11 bases. With 5 bases clipped from V and 5 bases from J, the junction kept 4 bases outside the gene matches. In germline, CDR1 is LNHDA, CDR2 SQIVND (reference sequence). This CDR3 contains 15 residues. The CDR3 region is CASSRRDRGNEKLFF. Here the CDR3 DNA reads TGTGCCAGTAGTCGTCGGGACAGGGGGAATGAAAAACTGTTTTTT.

V is TRBV5-1 and J is TRBJ2-7; D possibly matches TRBD1 or TRBD2 (5 bases each). Germline assignment: CDR1 SGHRS and CDR2 YFSETQ. V was trimmed by 0 bases and J by 7 bases, leaving 17 bases between them. CDR3 length: 15 amino acids. CDR3 region: CASSLAGTGMREQYF. CDR3 coding DNA: TGCGCCAGCAGCTTGGCCGGGACGGGTATGCGGGAGCAGTACTTC. Full variable domain (outside the CDR3, taken from reference TRBV5-1 and TRBJ2-7): KAGVTQTPRYLIKTRGQQVTLSCSPISGHRSVSWYQQTPGQGLQFLFEYFSETQRNKGNFPGRFSGRQFSNSRSEMNVSTLELGDSALYLCASSLAGTGMREQYFGPGTRLTVT.

The rearrangement links TRBV9 to TRBJ2-7, with 13 bases matching TRBD2. The germline V gene has CDR1 SGDLS and CDR2 YYNGEE. V dropped 0 bases and J dropped 6; count of bases not matched to a gene: 6. The CDR3 covers 16 residues. The CDR3 bases are TGTGCCAGCAGCGTAGGGACTAGCGGGAGTCGTGGCGAGCAGTACTTC. Its protein is CASSVGTSGSRGEQYF.

V and J are TRBV29-1 and TRBJ1-1; D is perhaps TRBD1 (5 bases). Germline V CDR1 and CDR2: SQVTM, ANQGSEA. V shed 4 bases and J shed 4 bases, with 16 bases lying between them. The CDR3 totals 14 residues. Here the CDR3 DNA reads TGCAGCGTTGTCCGTGGCAGGGTAGGCACTGAAGCTTTCTTT. Amino acids: CSVVRGRVGTEAFF.